A single sample is the source of the 14 T cell receptor beta chains below, sequenced in a study of blood T cell repertoires in COVID-19. Assay used: immunoSEQ multiplex PCR; TCRdb lists only in-frame clones, some missing. The sample records around 15,000 clones, 70% to 90% being singletons. The sample was peripheral blood. All receptors come from a man between 70 and 80 years old in a cohort sampled during active COVID-19.

V usage is TRBV5-1 and J usage is TRBJ2-1, with 11 positions matching TRBD2. From germline, CDR1 is SGHRS and CDR2 YFSETQ. With 4 bases clipped from V and 4 bases from J, the junction kept 4 bases outside the gene matches. The CDR3 consists of 15 residues. The chain's CDR3 is CASSPGLAEYNEQFF. The DNA of the CDR3 is TGCGCCAGCAGCCCGGGACTAGCGGAATACAATGAGCAGTTCTTC.

The chain is built from TRBV2 and TRBJ2-2, with D perhaps TRBD1 (6 bases). Germline CDR1 reads SNHLY; CDR2 reads FYNNEI. Trimming took 6 bases from V and 5 from J, leaving 13 bases between them. This CDR3 region has 14 residues. The CDR3 nucleotides are TGTGCCAGCAGATTAGGGACACCGACCGGGGAGCTGTTTTTT. Residues: CASRLGTPTGELFF.

CDR3 DNA sequence: TGTGCCACCGCTACCACCCTAGCGGGCCTCGTGGCAGATACGCAGTATTTT. Its translation is CATATTLAGLVADTQYF. The chain carries TRBV28 and TRBJ2-3, with 8 nucleotides matching TRBD2. The germline gives CDR1 MDHEN, CDR2 SYDVKM. This CDR3 has 17 residues. V lost 10 bases to trimming and J lost 4 bases; unmatched junction nucleotides: 19.

This chain links TRBV30 with TRBJ2-7, with TRBD1 matching 9 bases. CDR1 and CDR2 (germline): GTSNPN, SVGIG (reference sequence). The V and J ends lost 1 base and 5 bases, in that order; junction bases with no gene match: 6. This CDR3 region has 14 residues. The CDR3 loop reads CAWSAGTGSDEQYF. For the CDR3, the DNA is TGTGCCTGGAGTGCCGGGACAGGGTCCGACGAGCAGTACTTC.

This clone was observed once. V usage is TRBV7-8 and J usage is TRBJ2-3; tentative D call: TRBD2 (7 bases). Germline CDR1 is SGHVS and CDR2 is FQNEAQ. Trimming cost V 6 bases and J 6 bases, with 19 bases left between them. The CDR3 runs 15 residues. DNA of the CDR3: TGTGCCAGCAGACTAGATGGGGGGGCATGGGATACGCAGTATTTT. Protein sequence: CASRLDGGAWDTQYF.

The V gene is TRBV9, the J gene TRBJ2-4; D is perhaps TRBD2 (5 bases). There are 14 residues in the CDR3. Trimming took off 0 bases at V and 6 bases at J, with 10 bases between the two ends. Per germline, CDR1 SGDLS and CDR2 YYNGEE. CDR3 DNA sequence: TGTGCCAGCAGCGTAGGCGGGCAAAGAAACATTCAGTACTTC. It is translated as CASSVGGQRNIQYF.

The CDR3 DNA sequence: TGTGCCAGCAGTGGCACCGGGACAGGGGTCGACAATGAGCAGTTCTTC. This codes for CASSGTGTGVDNEQFF. The V and J genes are TRBV28 and TRBJ2-1, with 10 bases that match TRBD1. The V gene's germline CDR1 is MDHEN and CDR2 SYDVKM. V shed 5 bases, J shed 5 bases, and the junction held 9 bases outside the gene matches. This CDR3 contains 16 residues.

The chain employs TRBV7-2 and TRBJ2-2; D uncertain. Germline CDR1 SGHTA, CDR2 FQGNSA. Trimming removed 2 bases from V and 5 bases from J, with 18 bases in between. The CDR3 totals 17 residues. The DNA for the CDR3 is TGTGCCAGCAGCTTAAACGTGGCATCCCTTGAAACCGGGGAGCTGTTTTTT. This translates into CASSLNVASLETGELFF.

This clone was seen more than once but under ten times. The chain employs TRBV7-9 and TRBJ2-7; 12 bases are shared with TRBD2. After removal of 5 bases from V and 5 bases from J, the junction contained 7 bases not matched to a gene. The CDR3 extends over 15 amino acids. Per germline, CDR1 SEHNR and CDR2 FQNEAQ (reference sequence). The CDR3 DNA sequence: TGTGCCAGCAGCGCCCGACTAGCGGGAGACAACGAGCAGTACTTC. This encodes CASSARLAGDNEQYF. The whole variable domain, filled in from reference TRBV7-9 and TRBJ2-7, reads DTGVSQNPRHKITKRGQNVTFRCDPISEHNRLYWYRQTLGQGPEFLTYFQNEAQLEKSRLLSDRFSAERPKGSFSTLEIQRTEQGDSAMYLCASSARLAGDNEQYFGPGTRLTVT.

The gene calls are TRBV7-3 and TRBJ2-3; TRBD2 matches 8 bases. The V and J ends lost 5 bases and 4 bases, in that order; junction bases with no gene match: 5. This CDR3 has 14 residues. The germline V gene encodes CDR1 SGHTA and CDR2 FQGTGA. CDR3 sequence (DNA): TGTGCCAGCAGCCTCAGCGGGAGCCCAGATACGCAGTATTTT. Translation: CASSLSGSPDTQYF.

The chain is built from TRBV23-1 and TRBJ1-5; D ambiguous. TRBV23-1 carries the ORF label, with uncertain function. There are 14 residues in the CDR3. The V end was cut by 2 bases, the J end by 3 bases, with 8 bases between. The CDR3 loop reads CASSQAQNNQPQHF. CDR3 nucleotide sequence: TGCGCCAGCAGTCAAGCACAAAACAATCAGCCCCAGCATTTT.

The chain combines TRBV9 with TRBJ2-7; possibly TRBD2 for D (6 bases). Germline values: CDR1 SGDLS, CDR2 YYNGEE. This CDR3 is 15 amino acids long. V was clipped by 3 bases and J by 3 bases, with 16 bases between them. The CDR3 DNA follows: TGTGCCAGCAGCGCCGCTCCTAGCGTCGTCTACGAGCAGTACTTC. Encoded protein: CASSAAPSVVYEQYF. Variable domain in full (rest from reference TRBV9 and TRBJ2-7): DSGVTQTPKHLITATGQRVTLRCSPRSGDLSVYWYQQSLDQGLQFLIQYYNGEERAKGNILERFSAQQFPDLHSELNLSSLELGDSALYFCASSAAPSVVYEQYFGPGTRLTVT.

The chain uses TRBV3-1 (or the pseudogene TRBV3-2) and TRBJ1-5; D is unresolved. Germline values: CDR1 LGHDT, CDR2 YNNKEL (reference sequence). The V end was cut by 1 base, the J end by 7 bases, with 8 bases between. The CDR3 totals 13 residues. CDR3 loop: CASSQGSEQPQHF. CDR3 DNA sequence: TGTGCCAGCAGCCAAGGTTCGGAGCAGCCCCAGCATTTT.

This chain joins TRBV19 and TRBJ1-2, with D unresolved. V was trimmed by 1 base and J by 6 bases, leaving 9 bases between them. Germline-derived CDR1 and CDR2 are LNHDA and SQIVND (reference sequence). The CDR3 is 13 amino acids. CDR3 sequence: CASSIGRSDGYTF. The CDR3 region has the DNA TGTGCCAGTAGTATAGGCAGGTCGGATGGCTACACCTTC. The variable domain in full, with the rest retrieved from reference TRBV19 and TRBJ1-2, is DGGITQSPKYLFRKEGQNVTLSCEQNLNHDAMYWYRQDPGQGLRLIYYSQIVNDFQKGDIAEGYSVSREKKESFPLTVTSAQKNPTAFYLCASSIGRSDGYTFGSGTRLTVV.